These 14 T cell receptor beta chains originate from one sample sequenced in a study of blood T cell repertoires in COVID-19. Sequencing used immunoSEQ multiplex PCR; TCRdb keeps in-frame clones, though not all of them. Of roughly 360,000 clones listed, over 65% were seen once; the top ten hold 1.1%. What was sequenced was peripheral blood. These receptors were collected from a human donor with acute or convalescent COVID-19. The donor label of this sample is uncertain.

This chain joins TRBV6-2 or TRBV6-3 and TRBJ2-5; 8 bases are a match to TRBD1. From germline, CDR1 is MNHEY and CDR2 SVGEGT. The CDR3 covers 15 residues. The ends lost 4 bases at V and 2 bases at J; junction bases unmatched: 6. In nucleotides, the CDR3 is TGTGCCAGCAGTTGGGGACAGGCCGCTCAAGAGACCCAGTACTTC. It yields the protein CASSWGQAAQETQYF.

This clone was recorded a few times. The chain uses TRBV7-9 and TRBJ1-2; 7 bases map to TRBD1. Germline CDR1 reads SEHNR; CDR2 reads FQNEAQ (reference sequence). The CDR3 covers 14 residues. Trimming removed 0 bases from V and 8 bases from J; junction bases left unmatched: 6. In nucleotides, the CDR3 is TGTGCCAGCAGCTTAGCGAGGCAGGGGGGAGGCTACACCTTC. Translation gives CASSLARQGGGYTF. Using reference TRBV7-9 and TRBJ1-2 for the parts outside the CDR3, the full variable domain is DTGVSQNPRHKITKRGQNVTFRCDPISEHNRLYWYRQTLGQGPEFLTYFQNEAQLEKSRLLSDRFSAERPKGSFSTLEIQRTEQGDSAMYLCASSLARQGGGYTFGSGTRLTVV.

This chain joins TRBV7-2 and TRBJ2-7; 7 nucleotides agree with TRBD2. The CDR3 has 16 residues. Trimming at V came to 0 bases and at J to 4 bases, leaving 9 bases not matched to a gene. Germline CDR1 SGHTA, CDR2 FQGNSA. CDR3 protein: CASSLAAARGLYEQYF. As DNA, the CDR3 is TGTGCCAGCAGCTTAGCGGCGGCGCGGGGGTTGTACGAGCAGTACTTC.

Notes on this clone: The junction departs from germline at one end; a sequencing error may be responsible. The chain employs TRBV2 and TRBJ2-2; 9 nucleotides match TRBD2. Germline V gives CDR1 SNHLY, CDR2 FYNNEI. CDR3 length: 15 amino acids. The CDR3 loop reads CASREAGGWAGELFF. For the CDR3, the DNA is TGTGCCAGCAGGGAAGCGGGGGGATGGGCCGGGGAGCTGTTTTTT.

This clone was observed a handful of times. The V and J genes are TRBV4-2 and TRBJ1-3; D is undetermined. Trimming shortened V by 4 bases and J by 1 base, and 11 bases separated the two germline ends. CDR1 and CDR2 from the germline V gene are LGHNA and YNFKEQ. The CDR3 covers 15 residues. The CDR3 nucleotides read TGTGCCAGCAGCCGCCAAATCGGGTCTGGAAACACCATATATTTT. This encodes CASSRQIGSGNTIYF.

This clone showed up just once. The rearrangement uses TRBV19 and TRBJ2-7; 7 nucleotides line up with TRBD1. Germline CDR1 LNHDA, CDR2 SQIVND (reference sequence). V shed 4 bases, J shed 2 bases, and the junction held 5 bases outside the gene matches. This CDR3 is 14 amino acids long. This CDR3 is CASSTPGGTYEQYF. The CDR3 DNA sequence: TGTGCCAGTAGTACTCCAGGGGGAACCTACGAGCAGTACTTC.

The genes are TRBV6-5 and TRBJ2-7, with 7 nucleotides matching TRBD2. With 8 bases clipped from V and 2 bases from J, the junction kept 6 bases outside the gene matches. This CDR3 comprises 13 residues. The germline CDR1 and CDR2 sequences are MNHEY and SVGAGI. The chain's CDR3 is CASGRGGAYEQYF. DNA of the CDR3: TGTGCCAGCGGGCGTGGGGGGGCCTACGAGCAGTACTTC.

V gene TRBV7-2 combines with J gene TRBJ1-1; possibly TRBD1 for D (5 bases). The germline V and J ends were trimmed by 4 bases and 3 bases, with 18 bases remaining between them. Germline CDR1 SGHTA, CDR2 FQGNSA. CDR3 length: 16 residues. CDR3 loop: CASSSYSRGTYTEAFF. Here the CDR3 DNA reads TGTGCCAGCAGCTCCTATAGTAGGGGAACGTACACTGAAGCTTTCTTT.

This rearrangement joins TRBV5-1 to TRBJ2-2; 12 nucleotides line up with TRBD2. The V and J ends lost 0 bases and 3 bases, in that order; junction bases with no gene match: 6. This CDR3 region has 18 residues. Per germline, CDR1 SGHRS and CDR2 YFSETQ. The DNA for the CDR3 is TGCGCCAGCAGCTTGGTGGCTAGCGGGGGGGCGTACACCGGGGAGCTGTTTTTT. Translated: CASSLVASGGAYTGELFF.

The chain is built from TRBV28 and TRBJ1-6; perhaps TRBD1 as D (5 bases). The CDR3 runs 15 residues. Trimming cost V 5 bases and J 5 bases, with 13 bases left between them. Germline loops: CDR1 MDHEN, CDR2 SYDVKM. The CDR3 loop is CASSLRGGDNSPLHF. The CDR3 DNA sequence: TGTGCCAGCAGTCTAAGGGGTGGCGATAATTCACCCCTCCACTTT.

The V gene is TRBV28, the J gene TRBJ1-6; 10 positions match TRBD1. There are 15 residues in the CDR3. The junction had 8 bases not matched to a gene; V was cut back by 6 bases and J by 9 bases. Per germline, CDR1 MDHEN and CDR2 SYDVKM. The CDR3 here is CASRTRQGAVSPLHF. In nucleotides, the CDR3 is TGTGCCAGCAGAACTCGACAGGGGGCAGTTTCACCCCTCCACTTT.

The chain recombines TRBV11-2 with TRBJ2-7; 10 bases align to TRBD1. CDR3 size: 17 residues. V was pared by 3 bases and J by 1 base, with 9 bases of the junction left unmatched. The germline V gene has CDR1 SGHAT and CDR2 FQNNGV. The CDR3: CASSLIGGTGVSYEQYF. Here the CDR3 DNA reads TGTGCCAGCAGCTTGATAGGTGGGACAGGGGTTTCCTACGAGCAGTACTTC.

V and J are TRBV21-1 and TRBJ2-1; the table's D gene call, TRBD2, was not cross checked with the DNA. TRBV21-1 is described as a pseudogene. The CDR3 covers 15 residues. Here the CDR3 reads CASSKELAGVNEQFF. The CDR3 DNA reads as TGTGCCAGCAGTAAGGAGTTAGCGGGAGTCAATGAGCAGTTCTTC.

The chain links TRBV28 to TRBJ2-7, with TRBD1 identical over 10 bases. Germline V lookup: CDR1 MDHEN, CDR2 SYDVKM. This CDR3 comprises 15 residues. V shed 3 bases, J shed 7 bases, and the junction held 9 bases outside the gene matches. The CDR3 DNA sequence: TGTGCCAGCAGTTTGCCTTGGACAGGGGGACGGGAGCAGTACTTC. Translating it yields CASSLPWTGGREQYF. The whole variable domain, remainder taken from reference TRBV28 and TRBJ2-7, is DVKVTQSSRYLVKRTGEKVFLECVQDMDHENMFWYRQDPGLGLRLIYFSYDVKMKEKGDIPEGYSVSREKKERFSLILESASTNQTSMYLCASSLPWTGGREQYFGPGTRLTVT.